The sequence of this T cell receptor beta chain was determined in a study of PD-1 blockade in classical Hodgkin lymphoma. Time point in this sample: cycle 4 day 1 (C4D1), after about 6 weeks of nivolumab. Every patient was affected by relapse after autologous stem cell transplantation, while exposure to brentuximab vedotin was not uniform. Purification of CD4+ T cells from thawed PBMCs was performed via magnetic negative selection. The method was immunoSEQ multiplex PCR; TCRdb's version includes in-frame clones alone and lacks a portion of them. The sample holds roughly 30,000 clones, roughly 80% seen once. The sequence was obtained from a human donor with classical Hodgkin lymphoma. Sequencing was performed on CD4+ T cells from blood, taken before the fourth cycle of nivolumab.

The CDR3 here is CAWSPRPREQYF. The CDR3 nucleotides are TGTGCCTGGAGTCCACGGCCCCGCGAGCAGTACTTC. The chain joins TRBV30 to TRBJ2-7; no definite D call. The CDR3 has 12 residues. Trimming shortened V by 2 bases and J by 6 bases, and 11 bases separated the two germline ends. Germline CDR1 reads GTSNPN; CDR2 reads SVGIG (reference sequence).